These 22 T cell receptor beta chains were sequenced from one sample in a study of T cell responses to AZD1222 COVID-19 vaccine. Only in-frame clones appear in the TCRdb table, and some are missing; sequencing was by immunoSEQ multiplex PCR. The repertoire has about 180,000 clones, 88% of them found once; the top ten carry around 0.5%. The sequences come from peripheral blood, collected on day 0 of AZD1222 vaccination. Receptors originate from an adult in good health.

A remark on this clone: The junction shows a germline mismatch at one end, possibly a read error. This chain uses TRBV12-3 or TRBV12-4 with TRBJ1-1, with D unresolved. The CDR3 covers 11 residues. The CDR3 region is CASSLNNEAFF. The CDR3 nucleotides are TGTGCCAGCAGTTTAAACAATGAAGCTTTCTTT.

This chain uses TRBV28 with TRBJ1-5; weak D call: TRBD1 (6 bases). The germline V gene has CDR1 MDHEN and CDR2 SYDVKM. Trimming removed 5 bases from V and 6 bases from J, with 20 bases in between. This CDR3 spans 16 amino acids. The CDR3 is CASSPSSGERVQPQHF. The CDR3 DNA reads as TGTGCCAGCAGTCCTTCCTCAGGGGAGAGGGTTCAGCCCCAGCATTTT.

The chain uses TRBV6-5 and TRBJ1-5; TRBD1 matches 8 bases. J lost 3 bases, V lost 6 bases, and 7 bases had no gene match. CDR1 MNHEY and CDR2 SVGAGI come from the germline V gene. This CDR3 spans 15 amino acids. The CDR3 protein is CASRKGQGYNQPQHF. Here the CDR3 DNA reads TGTGCCAGCAGAAAAGGACAGGGCTACAATCAGCCCCAGCATTTT.

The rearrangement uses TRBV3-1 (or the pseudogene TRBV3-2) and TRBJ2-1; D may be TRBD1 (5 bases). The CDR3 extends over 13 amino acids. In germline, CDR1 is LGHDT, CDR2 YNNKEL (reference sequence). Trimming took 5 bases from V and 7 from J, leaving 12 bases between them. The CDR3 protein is CASSTTAGNEQFF. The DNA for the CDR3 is TGTGCCAGCAGCACGACAGCCGGGAATGAGCAGTTCTTC.

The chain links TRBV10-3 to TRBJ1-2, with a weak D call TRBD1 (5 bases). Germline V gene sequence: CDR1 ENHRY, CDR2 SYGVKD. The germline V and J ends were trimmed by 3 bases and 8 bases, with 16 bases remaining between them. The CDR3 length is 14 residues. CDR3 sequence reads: CAISEGSGTKGYTF. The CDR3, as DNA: TGTGCCATCAGTGAAGGCTCCGGGACGAAGGGCTACACCTTC.

This chain's CDR3 is CSASESSYEQYF. DNA of the CDR3: TGCAGTGCTAGTGAGTCCTCCTACGAGCAGTACTTC. This chain joins TRBV20-1 and TRBJ2-7, with unresolved D. There are 12 residues in the CDR3. V gave up 3 bases and J gave up 0 bases, with 6 bases separating them. Germline loops: CDR1 DFQATT, CDR2 SNEGSKA (reference sequence).

CDR3 amino acids: CASSLDRGPSGEQYF. The CDR3 DNA sequence: TGTGCCAGCAGCTTGGACAGGGGGCCTTCGGGGGAGCAGTACTTC. This sequence joins TRBV5-4 and TRBJ2-7; 9 bases line up with TRBD1. CDR3 length equals 15 residues. J was trimmed by 7 bases and V by 0 bases; bases with no gene match: 8. Germline V lookup: CDR1 SGHNT, CDR2 YYREEE (reference sequence). Using reference TRBV5-4 and TRBJ2-7 for the parts outside the CDR3, the full variable domain is ETGVTQSPTHLIKTRGQQVTLRCSSQSGHNTVSWYQQALGQGPQFIFQYYREEENGRGNFPPRFSGLQFPNYSSELNVNALELDDSALYLCASSLDRGPSGEQYFGPGTRLTVT.

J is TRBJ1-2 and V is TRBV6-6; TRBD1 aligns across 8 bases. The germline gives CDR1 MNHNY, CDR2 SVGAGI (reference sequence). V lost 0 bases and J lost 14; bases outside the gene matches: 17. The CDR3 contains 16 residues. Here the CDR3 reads CASSYSVGRGRGKETF. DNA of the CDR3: TGTGCCAGCAGTTACTCGGTTGGCAGGGGGCGTGGGAAGGAGACCTTC.

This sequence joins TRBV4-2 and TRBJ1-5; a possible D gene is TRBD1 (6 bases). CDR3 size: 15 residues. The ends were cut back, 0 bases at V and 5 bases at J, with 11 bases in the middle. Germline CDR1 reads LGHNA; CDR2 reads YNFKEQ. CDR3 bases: TGTGCCAGCAGCCAAGATTGGAGGGGGGATCAGCCCCAGCATTTT. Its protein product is CASSQDWRGDQPQHF.

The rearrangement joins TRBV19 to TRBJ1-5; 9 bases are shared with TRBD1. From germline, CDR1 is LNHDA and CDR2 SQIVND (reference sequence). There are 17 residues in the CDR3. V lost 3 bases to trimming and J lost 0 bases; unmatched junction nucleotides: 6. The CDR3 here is CASSMVTGGHSNQPQHF. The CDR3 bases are TGTGCCAGTAGTATGGTGACAGGGGGTCATAGCAATCAGCCCCAGCATTTT.

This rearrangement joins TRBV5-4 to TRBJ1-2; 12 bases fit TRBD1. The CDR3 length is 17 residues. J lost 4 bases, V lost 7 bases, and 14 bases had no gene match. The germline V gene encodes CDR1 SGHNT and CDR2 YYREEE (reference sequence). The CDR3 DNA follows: TGTGCCAGCGCGCACGGGACAGGGGGCGACAGTGGCTATGGCTACACCTTC. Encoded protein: CASAHGTGGDSGYGYTF.

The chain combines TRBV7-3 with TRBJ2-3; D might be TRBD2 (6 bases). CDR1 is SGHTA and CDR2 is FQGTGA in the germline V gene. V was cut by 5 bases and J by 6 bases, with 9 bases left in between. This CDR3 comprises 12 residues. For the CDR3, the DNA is TGTGCCAGCAGCGCTGGGAGGGATACGCAGTATTTT. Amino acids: CASSAGRDTQYF.

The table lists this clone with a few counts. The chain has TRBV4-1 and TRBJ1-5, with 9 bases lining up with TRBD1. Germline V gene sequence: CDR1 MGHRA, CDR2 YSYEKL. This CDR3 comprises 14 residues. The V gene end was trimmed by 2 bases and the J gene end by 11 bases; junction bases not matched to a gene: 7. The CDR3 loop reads CASSQRTGDVSQHF. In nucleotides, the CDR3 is TGCGCCAGCAGCCAAAGGACAGGGGACGTGTCCCAGCATTTT.

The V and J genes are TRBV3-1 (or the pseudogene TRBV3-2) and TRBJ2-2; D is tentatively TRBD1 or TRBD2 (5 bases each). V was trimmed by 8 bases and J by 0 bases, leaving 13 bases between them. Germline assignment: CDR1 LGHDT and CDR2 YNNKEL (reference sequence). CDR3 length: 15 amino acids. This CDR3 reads CASEEGQSNTGELFF. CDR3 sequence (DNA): TGTGCCAGCGAAGAGGGGCAGTCGAACACCGGGGAGCTGTTTTTT.

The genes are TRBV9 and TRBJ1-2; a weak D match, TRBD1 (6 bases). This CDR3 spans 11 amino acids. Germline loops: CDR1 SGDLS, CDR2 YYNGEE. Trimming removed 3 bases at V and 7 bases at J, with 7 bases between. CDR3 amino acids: CASSARGGYTF. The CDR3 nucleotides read TGTGCCAGCAGCGCCAGGGGTGGCTACACCTTC.

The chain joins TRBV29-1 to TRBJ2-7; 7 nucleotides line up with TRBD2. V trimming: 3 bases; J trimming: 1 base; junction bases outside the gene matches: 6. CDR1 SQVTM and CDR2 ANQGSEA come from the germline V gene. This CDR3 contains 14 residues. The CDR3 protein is CSVDSPSGSYEQYF. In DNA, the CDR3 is TGCAGCGTTGATAGTCCTAGCGGTTCCTACGAGCAGTACTTC.

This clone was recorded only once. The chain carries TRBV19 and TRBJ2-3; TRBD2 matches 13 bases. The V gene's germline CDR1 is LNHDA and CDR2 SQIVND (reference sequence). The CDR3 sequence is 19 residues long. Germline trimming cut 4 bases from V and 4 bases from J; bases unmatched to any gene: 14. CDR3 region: CASSRGLAGRVLLADTQYF. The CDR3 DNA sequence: TGTGCCAGTAGTAGGGGACTAGCGGGGAGGGTGCTTTTGGCAGATACGCAGTATTTT.

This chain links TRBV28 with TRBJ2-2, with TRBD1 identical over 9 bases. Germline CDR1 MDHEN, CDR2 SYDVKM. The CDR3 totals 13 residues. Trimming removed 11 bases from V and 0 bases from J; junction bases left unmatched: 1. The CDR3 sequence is CAGTGPNTGELFF. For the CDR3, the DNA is TGTGCCGGGACAGGGCCGAACACCGGGGAGCTGTTTTTT.

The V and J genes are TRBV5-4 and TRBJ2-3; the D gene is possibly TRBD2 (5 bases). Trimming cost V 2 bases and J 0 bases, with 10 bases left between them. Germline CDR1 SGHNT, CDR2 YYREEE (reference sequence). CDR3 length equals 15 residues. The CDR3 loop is CASSLAATSTDTQYF. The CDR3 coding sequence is TGTGCCAGCAGCTTAGCGGCCACTAGCACAGATACGCAGTATTTT. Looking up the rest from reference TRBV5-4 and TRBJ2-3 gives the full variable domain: ETGVTQSPTHLIKTRGQQVTLRCSSQSGHNTVSWYQQALGQGPQFIFQYYREEENGRGNFPPRFSGLQFPNYSSELNVNALELDDSALYLCASSLAATSTDTQYFGPGTRLTVL.

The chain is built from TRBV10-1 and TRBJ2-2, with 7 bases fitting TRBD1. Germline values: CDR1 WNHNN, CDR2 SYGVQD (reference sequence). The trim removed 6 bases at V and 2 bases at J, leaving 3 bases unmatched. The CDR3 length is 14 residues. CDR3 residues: CASRRDSNTGELFF. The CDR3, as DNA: TGCGCCAGCAGGAGGGACAGCAACACCGGGGAGCTGTTTTTT.

CDR3 nucleotides: TGTGCCGGGCTAGGACTAGCGGGACTCACAGATACGCAGTATTTT. It encodes CAGLGLAGLTDTQYF. The V gene is TRBV7-9, the J gene TRBJ2-3; TRBD2 matches 12 bases. The V segment lost 11 bases and the J segment 2 bases; nucleotides outside the gene matches: 8. Germline assignment: CDR1 SEHNR and CDR2 FQNEAQ (reference sequence). CDR3 length equals 15 residues.

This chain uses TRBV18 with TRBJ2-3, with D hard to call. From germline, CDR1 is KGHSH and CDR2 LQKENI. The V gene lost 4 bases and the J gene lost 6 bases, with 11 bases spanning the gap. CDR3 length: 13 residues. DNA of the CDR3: TGTGCCAGCTCACAGAGCCCGCGGGATACGCAGTATTTT. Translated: CASSQSPRDTQYF.